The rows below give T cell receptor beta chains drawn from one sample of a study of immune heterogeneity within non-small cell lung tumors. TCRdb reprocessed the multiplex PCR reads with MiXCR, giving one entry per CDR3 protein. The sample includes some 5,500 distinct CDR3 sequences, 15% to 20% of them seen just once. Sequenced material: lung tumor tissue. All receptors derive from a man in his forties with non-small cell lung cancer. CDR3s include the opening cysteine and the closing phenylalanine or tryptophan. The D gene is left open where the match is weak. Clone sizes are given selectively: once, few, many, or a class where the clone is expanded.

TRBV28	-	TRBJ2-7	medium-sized	CASSSTPQMGVDEQYF	TGTGCCAGCTCTTCGACACCTCAGATGGGTGTCGACGAGCAGTACTTC
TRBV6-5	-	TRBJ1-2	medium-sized	CASSYSPQGINYGYTF	TGTGCCAGCAGTTACTCTCCCCAGGGAATTAACTATGGCTACACCTTC
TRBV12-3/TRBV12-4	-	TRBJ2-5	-	CASSRRGVETQYF	TGTGCCAGCAGCCGCAGAGGGGTGGAGACCCAGTACTTC
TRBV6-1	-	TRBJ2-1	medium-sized	CASSEAHRAREQFF	TGTGCCAGCAGTGAAGCGCACAGGGCCAGAGAGCAGTTCTTC
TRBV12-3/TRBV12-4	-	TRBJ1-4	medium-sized	CASRQQYSNEKLFF	TGTGCCAGCAGGCAGCAGTACAGTAATGAAAAACTGTTTTTT
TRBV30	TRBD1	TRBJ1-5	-	CAWKQGSNQPQHF	TGTGCCTGGAAACAGGGGTCCAATCAGCCCCAGCATTTT
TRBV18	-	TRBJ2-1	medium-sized	CASSQAVEQFF	TGTGCCAGCTCACAGGCAGTTGAGCAGTTCTTC
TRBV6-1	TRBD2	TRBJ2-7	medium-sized	CASSTGRILYEQYF	TGTGCCAGCAGTACCGGGAGGATCCTCTACGAGCAGTACTTC
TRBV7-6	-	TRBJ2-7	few	CASSLEMGEYTYEQYF	TGTGCCAGCAGCTTAGAAATGGGGGAATATACCTACGAGCAGTACTTC
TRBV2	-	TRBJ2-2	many	CASSSLDARNTGELFF	TGTGCCAGCAGTTCATTGGACGCAAGGAACACCGGGGAGCTGTTTTTT
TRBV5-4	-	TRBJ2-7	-	CASSKDGSGSYEQYF	TGTGCCAGCAGCAAGGACGGGAGCGGGTCCTACGAGCAGTACTTC
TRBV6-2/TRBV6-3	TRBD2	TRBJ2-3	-	CASSCGRGGTDTQYF	TGTGCCAGCAGTTGCGGGCGGGGGGGCACAGATACGCAGTATTTT
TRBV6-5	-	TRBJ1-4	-	CASSLRGAPNEKLFF	TGTGCCAGCAGCTTACGAGGGGCGCCTAATGAAAAACTGTTTTTT
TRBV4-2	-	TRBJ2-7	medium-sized	CASSQSVAHEQYF	TGTGCCAGCAGCCAAAGTGTGGCTCACGAGCAGTACTTC
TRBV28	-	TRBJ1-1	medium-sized	CASSWTVVNTEAFF	TGTGCCAGCAGTTGGACAGTCGTCAACACTGAAGCTTTCTTT
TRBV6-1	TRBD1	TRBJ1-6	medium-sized	CASNRQGSYNSPLHF	TGTGCCAGCAACCGACAGGGGTCGTATAATTCACCCCTCCACTTT
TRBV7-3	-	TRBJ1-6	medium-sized	CASSLRSLYRGPSYNSPLHF	TGTGCCAGCAGCTTAAGATCCCTATATAGGGGCCCGTCCTATAATTCACCCCTCCACTTT
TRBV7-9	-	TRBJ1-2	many	CASRPMGGESGYTF	TGTGCCAGCAGACCCATGGGGGGAGAAAGCGGCTACACCTTC
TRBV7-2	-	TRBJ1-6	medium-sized	CASSSEIRGSPLHF	TGTGCCAGCAGCTCCGAGATACGTGGTTCACCCCTCCACTTT
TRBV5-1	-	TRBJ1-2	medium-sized	CASMGGENNYGYTF	TGCGCCAGCATGGGTGGAGAAAATAACTATGGCTACACCTTC
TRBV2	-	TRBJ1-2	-	CASIGQSSNYGYTF	TGTGCCAGCATCGGACAGTCATCGAACTATGGCTACACCTTC
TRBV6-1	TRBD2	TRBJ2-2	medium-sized	CASRSGGGSGELFF	TGTGCCAGCAGGTCGGGAGGCGGATCCGGGGAGCTGTTTTTT
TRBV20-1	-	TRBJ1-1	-	CSARPFFGGWTEAFF	TGCAGTGCTAGACCATTCTTCGGGGGGTGGACTGAAGCTTTCTTT
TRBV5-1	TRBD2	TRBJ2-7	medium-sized	CASSLLAGGAYEQYF	TGCGCCAGCAGCTTGCTTGCGGGAGGGGCCTACGAGCAGTACTTC
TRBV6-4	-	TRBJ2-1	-	CASSFDGGSYNEQFF	TGTGCCAGCAGCTTCGACGGGGGCTCCTACAATGAGCAGTTCTTC
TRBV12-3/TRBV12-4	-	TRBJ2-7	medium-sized	CASRLGSLLTYEQYF	TGTGCCAGCAGATTGGGTTCGCTGCTGACCTACGAGCAGTACTTC
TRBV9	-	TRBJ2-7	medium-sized	CASSVAPGPYEQYF	TGTGCCAGCAGCGTAGCGCCGGGACCCTACGAGCAGTACTTC
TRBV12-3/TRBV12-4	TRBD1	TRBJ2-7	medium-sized	CASSSGTGALGEQYF	TGTGCCAGCAGTTCCGGGACAGGGGCACTGGGAGAGCAGTACTTC
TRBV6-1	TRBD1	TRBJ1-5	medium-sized	CASSFGRGGGQPQHF	TGTGCCAGCAGTTTTGGTCGAGGGGGCGGTCAGCCCCAGCATTTT
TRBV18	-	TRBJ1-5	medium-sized	CASSPPQAPFSNQPQHF	TGTGCCAGCTCACCACCGCAGGCCCCATTTAGCAATCAGCCCCAGCATTTT
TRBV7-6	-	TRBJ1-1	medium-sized	CASSPVWGSAEAFF	TGTGCCAGCAGTCCGGTTTGGGGATCGGCTGAAGCTTTCTTT
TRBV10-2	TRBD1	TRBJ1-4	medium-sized	CASSGTGHNEKLFF	TGCGCCAGCAGTGGGACAGGGCATAACGAAAAACTGTTTTTT
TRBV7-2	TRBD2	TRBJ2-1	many	CASKRVAGGYNEQFF	TGTGCCAGCAAGCGGGTAGCGGGGGGGTACAATGAGCAGTTCTTC
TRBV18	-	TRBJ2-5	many	CASSPTPEGYQETQYF	TGTGCCAGCTCACCAACCCCAGAGGGGTACCAAGAGACCCAGTACTTC
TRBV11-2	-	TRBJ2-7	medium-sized	CASSREMESYEQYF	TGTGCCAGCAGCCGAGAGATGGAGTCCTACGAGCAGTACTTC
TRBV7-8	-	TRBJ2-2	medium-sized	CASSLPPGGAATGELFF	TGTGCCAGCAGCTTACCCCCGGGGGGCGCAGCGACCGGGGAGCTGTTTTTT
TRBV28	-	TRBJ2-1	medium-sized	CASSFWAYGVSYNEQFF	TGTGCCAGCAGTTTCTGGGCCTACGGGGTTTCCTACAATGAGCAGTTCTTC
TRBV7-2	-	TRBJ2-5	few	CASSLYETQYF	TGTGCCAGCAGCTTATACGAGACCCAGTACTTC
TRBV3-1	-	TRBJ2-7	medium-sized	CASSPWPESSYEQYF	TGTGCCAGCAGCCCTTGGCCTGAAAGCTCCTACGAGCAGTACTTC
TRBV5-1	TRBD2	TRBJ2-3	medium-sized	CASSFLSGSRDTQYF	TGCGCCAGCAGCTTTCTTAGCGGGAGTAGGGATACGCAGTATTTT
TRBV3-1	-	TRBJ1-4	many	CASSQGWSNNEKLFF	TGTGCCAGCAGCCAAGGGTGGAGTAATAATGAAAAACTGTTTTTT
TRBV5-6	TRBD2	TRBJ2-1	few	CASSLEGSGRVRYWFF	TGTGCCAGCAGCTTGGAAGGTAGCGGGAGGGTTCGTTACTGGTTCTTC
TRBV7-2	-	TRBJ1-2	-	CASSLAPIEDYGYTF	TGTGCCAGCAGCTTAGCGCCCATCGAAGACTATGGCTACACCTTC
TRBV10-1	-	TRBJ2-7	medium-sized	CASSDYQGSDEQYF	TGCGCCAGCAGTGACTACCAGGGGTCCGACGAGCAGTACTTC
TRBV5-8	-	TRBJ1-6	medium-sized	CASSLIRLGSPLHF	TGTGCCAGCAGCTTGATCCGGTTGGGTTCACCCCTCCACTTT
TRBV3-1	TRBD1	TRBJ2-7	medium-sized	CASSQDQGAAYEQYF	TGTGCCAGCAGCCAAGATCAGGGGGCGGCATACGAGCAGTACTTC